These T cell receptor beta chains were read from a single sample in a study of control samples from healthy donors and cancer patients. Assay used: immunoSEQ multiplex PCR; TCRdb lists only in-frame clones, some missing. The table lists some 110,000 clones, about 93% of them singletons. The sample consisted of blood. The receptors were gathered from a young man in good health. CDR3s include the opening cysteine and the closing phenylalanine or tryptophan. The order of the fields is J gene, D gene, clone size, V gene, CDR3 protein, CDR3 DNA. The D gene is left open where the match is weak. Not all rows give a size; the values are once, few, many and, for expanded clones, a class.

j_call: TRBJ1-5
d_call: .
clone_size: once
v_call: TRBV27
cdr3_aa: CASSWDGRSNQPQHF
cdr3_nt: TGTGCCAGCAGTTGGGACGGCCGTAGCAATCAGCCCCAGCATTTT

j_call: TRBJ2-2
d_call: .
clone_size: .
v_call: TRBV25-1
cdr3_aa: CASSRTASGELFF
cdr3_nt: TGTGCCAGCAGCCGGACAGCCTCCGGGGAGCTGTTTTTT

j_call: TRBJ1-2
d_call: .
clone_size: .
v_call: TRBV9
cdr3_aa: CASYGQKGYTF
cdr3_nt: TGTGCCAGCTACGGACAAAAAGGCTACACCTTC

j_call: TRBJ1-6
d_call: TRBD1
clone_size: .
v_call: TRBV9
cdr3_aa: CASSAQGANNSPLHF
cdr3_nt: TGTGCCAGCAGCGCCCAGGGGGCGAATAATTCACCCCTCCACTTT

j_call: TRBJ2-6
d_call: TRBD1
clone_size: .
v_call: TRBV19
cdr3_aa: CASTNRGSGANVLTF
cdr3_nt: TGTGCCAGTACCAACAGGGGCTCTGGGGCCAACGTCCTGACTTTC

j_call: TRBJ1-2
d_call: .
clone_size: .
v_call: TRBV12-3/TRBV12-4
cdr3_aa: CAAGGQGVYGYTF
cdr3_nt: TGTGCCGCTGGAGGGCAGGGCGTCTATGGCTACACCTTC

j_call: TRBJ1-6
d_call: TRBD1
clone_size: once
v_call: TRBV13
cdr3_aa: CASSFRDRGRNSPLHF
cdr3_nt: TGTGCCAGCAGCTTCCGGGACAGGGGGCGAAATTCACCCCTCCACTTT

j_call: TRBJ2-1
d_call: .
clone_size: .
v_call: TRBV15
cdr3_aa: CATSSGGPLYNEQFF
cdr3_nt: TGTGCCACCAGCAGCGGGGGTCCACTCTACAATGAGCAGTTCTTC

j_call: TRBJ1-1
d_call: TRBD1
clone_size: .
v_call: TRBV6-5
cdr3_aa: CASRGQGASNTEAFF
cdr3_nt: TGTGCCAGCCGGGGACAGGGGGCGTCGAACACTGAAGCTTTCTTT

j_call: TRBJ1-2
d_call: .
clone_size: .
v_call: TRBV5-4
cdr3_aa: CASSSGSNYGYTF
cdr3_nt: TGTGCCAGCAGCTCTGGCAGCAACTATGGCTACACCTTC

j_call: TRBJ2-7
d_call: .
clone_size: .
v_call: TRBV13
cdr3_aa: CASSLGPAYEQYF
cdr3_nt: TGTGCCAGCAGCTTAGGCCCAGCCTACGAGCAGTACTTC

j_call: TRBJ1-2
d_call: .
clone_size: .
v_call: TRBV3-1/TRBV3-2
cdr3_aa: CASSQRATGHGYTF
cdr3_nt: TGTGCCAGCAGCCAAAGGGCCACAGGGCATGGCTACACCTTC

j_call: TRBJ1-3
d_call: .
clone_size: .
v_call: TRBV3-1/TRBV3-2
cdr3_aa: CASSQGSGNTIYF
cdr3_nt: TGTGCCAGCAGCCAAGGTTCTGGAAACACCATATATTTT

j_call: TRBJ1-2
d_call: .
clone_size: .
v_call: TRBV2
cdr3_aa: CASSRAGDGYTF
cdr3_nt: TGTGCCAGCAGTAGGGCAGGGGATGGCTACACCTTC

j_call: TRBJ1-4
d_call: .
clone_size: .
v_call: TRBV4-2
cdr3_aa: CASSQMADTTNEKLFF
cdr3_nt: TGTGCCAGCAGCCAAATGGCAGACACAACTAATGAAAAACTGTTTTTT

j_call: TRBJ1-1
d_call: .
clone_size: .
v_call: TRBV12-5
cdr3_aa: CASGLRGGVTEAFF
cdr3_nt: TGTGCTAGTGGTTTGCGGGGGGGCGTCACTGAAGCTTTCTTT

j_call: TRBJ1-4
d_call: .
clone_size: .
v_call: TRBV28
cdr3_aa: CAGSTGNEKLFF
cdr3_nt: TGTGCCGGGTCTACGGGGAATGAAAAACTGTTTTTT

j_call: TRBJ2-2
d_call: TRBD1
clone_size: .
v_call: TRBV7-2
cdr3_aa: CASSLLGGSTGELFF
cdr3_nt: TGTGCCAGCAGCTTACTAGGGGGCAGCACCGGGGAGCTGTTTTTT

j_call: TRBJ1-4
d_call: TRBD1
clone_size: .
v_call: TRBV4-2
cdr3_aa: CASSFRDRDEKLFF
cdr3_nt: TGTGCCAGCAGCTTCCGGGACAGGGATGAAAAACTGTTTTTT

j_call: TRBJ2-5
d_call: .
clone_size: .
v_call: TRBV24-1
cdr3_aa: CATSALGETQYF
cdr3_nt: TGTGCCACCAGTGCGTTGGGAGAGACCCAGTACTTC

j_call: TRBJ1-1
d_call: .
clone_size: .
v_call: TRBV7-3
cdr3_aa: CASSESGGLTEAFF
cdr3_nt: TGTGCCAGCAGCGAAAGTGGGGGTTTGACTGAAGCTTTCTTT

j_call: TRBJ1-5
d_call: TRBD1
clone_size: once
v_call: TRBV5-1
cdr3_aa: CASSSEGAQPQHF
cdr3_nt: TGCGCCAGCAGCTCTGAGGGGGCGCAGCCCCAGCATTTT

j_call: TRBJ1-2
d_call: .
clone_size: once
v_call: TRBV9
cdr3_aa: CASSFRVNYGYTF
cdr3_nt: TGTGCCAGCAGCTTCAGGGTAAACTATGGCTACACCTTC

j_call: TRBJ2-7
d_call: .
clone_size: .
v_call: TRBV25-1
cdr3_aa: CASSEAVYEQYF
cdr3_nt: TGTGCCAGCAGTGAGGCAGTCTACGAGCAGTACTTC

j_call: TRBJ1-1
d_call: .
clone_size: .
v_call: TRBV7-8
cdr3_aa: CASSFSGLMNTEAFF
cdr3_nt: TGTGCCAGCAGCTTTTCGGGGCTAATGAACACTGAAGCTTTCTTT

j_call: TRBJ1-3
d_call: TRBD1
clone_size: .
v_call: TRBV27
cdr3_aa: CASSAQGRGNTIYF
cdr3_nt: TGTGCCAGCAGTGCACAGGGGAGGGGAAACACCATATATTTT

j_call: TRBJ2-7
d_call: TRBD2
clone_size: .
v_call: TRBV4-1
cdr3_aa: CASSQGVAGNYEQYF
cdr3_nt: TGCGCCAGCAGCCAGGGGGTAGCGGGGAACTACGAGCAGTACTTC

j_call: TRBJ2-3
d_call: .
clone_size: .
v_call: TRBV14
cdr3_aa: CASSPGWGITDTQYF
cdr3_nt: TGTGCCAGCAGCCCCGGGTGGGGGATCACAGATACGCAGTATTTT

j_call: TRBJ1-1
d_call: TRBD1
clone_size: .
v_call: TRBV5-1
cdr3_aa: CASSGGQVTEAFF
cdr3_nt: TGCGCCAGCAGCGGTGGACAGGTCACTGAAGCTTTCTTT

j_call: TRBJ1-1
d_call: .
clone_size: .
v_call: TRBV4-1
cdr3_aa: CASSQASRIMAEAFF
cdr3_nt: TGCGCCAGCAGCCAAGCTTCCCGGATTATGGCTGAAGCTTTCTTT

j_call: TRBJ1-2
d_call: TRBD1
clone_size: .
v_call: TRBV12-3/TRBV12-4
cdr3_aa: CASSSDRTYGYTF
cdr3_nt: TGTGCCAGCAGCTCGGACAGGACCTATGGCTACACCTTC

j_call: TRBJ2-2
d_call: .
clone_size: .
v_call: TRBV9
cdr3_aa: CASSDVPGELFF
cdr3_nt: TGTGCCAGCAGTGACGTCCCCGGGGAGCTGTTTTTT

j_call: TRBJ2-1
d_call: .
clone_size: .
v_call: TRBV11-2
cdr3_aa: CASSPGLSTHNEQFF
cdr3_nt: TGTGCCAGCAGCCCGGGACTCTCTACCCACAATGAGCAGTTCTTC

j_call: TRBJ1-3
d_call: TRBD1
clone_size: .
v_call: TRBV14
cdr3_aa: CASSLRTGTGELPIYF
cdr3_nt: TGTGCCAGCAGCCTTCGAACCGGGACAGGGGAATTACCCATATATTTT

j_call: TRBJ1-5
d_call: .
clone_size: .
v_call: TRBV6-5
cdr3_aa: CASSYRGSNQPQHF
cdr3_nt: TGTGCCAGCAGTTACCGGGGTAGCAATCAGCCCCAGCATTTT

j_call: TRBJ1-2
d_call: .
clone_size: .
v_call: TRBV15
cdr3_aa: CATSRDHDGLYGYTF
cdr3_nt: TGTGCCACCAGCAGAGATCACGACGGCCTCTATGGCTACACCTTC

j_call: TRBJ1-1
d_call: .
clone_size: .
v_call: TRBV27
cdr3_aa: CASSSTGGVPMNTEAFF
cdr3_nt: TGTGCCAGCAGTTCGACAGGAGGAGTACCCATGAACACTGAAGCTTTCTTT

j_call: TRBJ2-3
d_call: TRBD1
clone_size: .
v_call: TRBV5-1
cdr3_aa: CASSFLGQGAGKTDTQYF
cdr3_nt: TGCGCCAGCAGCTTTCTGGGACAGGGGGCGGGAAAAACAGATACGCAGTATTTT

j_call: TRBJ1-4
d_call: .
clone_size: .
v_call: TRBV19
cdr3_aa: CAASKTSKGRNEKLFF
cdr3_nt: TGTGCCGCCTCGAAGACCTCAAAGGGAAGGAATGAAAAACTGTTTTTT

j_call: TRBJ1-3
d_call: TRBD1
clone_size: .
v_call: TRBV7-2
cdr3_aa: CASTQGTGNTIYF
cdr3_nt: TGTGCCAGCACACAGGGGACTGGAAACACCATATATTTT

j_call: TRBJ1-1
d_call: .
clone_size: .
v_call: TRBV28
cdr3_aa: CASSFRGRNTEAFF
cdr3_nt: TGTGCCAGCAGTTTCCGGGGACGGAACACTGAAGCTTTCTTT

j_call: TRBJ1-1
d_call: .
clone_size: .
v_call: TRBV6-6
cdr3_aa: CASSDLGGRPTEAFF
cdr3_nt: TGCGCCAGCTCCGACCTAGGGGGTCGTCCCACTGAAGCTTTCTTT

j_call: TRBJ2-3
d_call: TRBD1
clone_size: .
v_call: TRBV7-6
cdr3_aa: CASSSDLQDRGSDTQYF
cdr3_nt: TGTGCCAGCAGCTCGGACCTTCAAGACAGGGGCTCAGATACGCAGTATTTT

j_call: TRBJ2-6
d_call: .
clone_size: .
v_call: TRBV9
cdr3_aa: CASSRGGPPSGANVLTF
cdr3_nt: TGTGCCAGCAGCCGTGGTGGTCCCCCCTCTGGGGCCAACGTCCTGACTTTC

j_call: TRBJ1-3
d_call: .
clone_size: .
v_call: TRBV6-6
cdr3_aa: CASSRGSGNTIYF
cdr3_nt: TGTGCCAGCAGCCGGGGGAGCGGAAACACCATATATTTT

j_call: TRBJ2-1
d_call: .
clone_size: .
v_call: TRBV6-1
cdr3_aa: CASSEATGEPKHEQFF
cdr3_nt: TGTGCCAGCAGTGAAGCAACCGGGGAGCCTAAGCATGAGCAGTTCTTC